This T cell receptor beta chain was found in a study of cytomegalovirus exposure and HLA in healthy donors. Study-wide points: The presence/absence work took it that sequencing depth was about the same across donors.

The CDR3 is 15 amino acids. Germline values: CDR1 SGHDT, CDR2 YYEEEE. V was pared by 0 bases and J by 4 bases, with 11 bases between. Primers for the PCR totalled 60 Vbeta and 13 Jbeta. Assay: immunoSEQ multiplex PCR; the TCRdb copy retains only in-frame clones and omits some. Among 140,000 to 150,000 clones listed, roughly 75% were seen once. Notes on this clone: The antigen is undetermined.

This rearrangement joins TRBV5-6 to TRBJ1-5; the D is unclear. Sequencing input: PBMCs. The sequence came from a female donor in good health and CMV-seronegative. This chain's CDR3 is CASSLGVSGNQPQHF. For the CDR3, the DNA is TGTGCCAGCAGCTTGGGGGTATCGGGGAATCAGCCCCAGCATTTT.